This T cell receptor beta chain was sequenced for a study of somatic mutations in cytotoxic T cells in rheumatoid arthritis. Study-wide points: For about an eighth of the roughly 60 patients, a single CD8+ clone accounted for more than 20% of CD8+ cells.

Profiling relied on immunoSEQ multiplex PCR, and the TCRdb table lists in-frame clones only, not all of them. The data hold about 17,000 clones, with less than 90% observed a single time. Germline lookup yields CDR1 LNHDA and CDR2 SQIVND (reference sequence). CDR3 length: 12 amino acids. V gave up 1 base and J gave up 7 bases, with 7 bases separating them. Concerning this clone: Antigen unknown.

The sequence was collected from an adult with rheumatoid arthritis. The V gene is TRBV19, the J gene TRBJ1-1, with D uncertain. The sample consisted of CD8+ T cells sorted from blood. Here the CDR3 DNA reads TGTGCCAGTAGTATAGGGATGGTTGAAGCTTTCTTT. This encodes CASSIGMVEAFF.